These T cell receptor beta chains were read from a single sample in a study of glioma-infiltrating T cells. TCRdb itself ran the multiplex PCR reads through MiXCR, one entry per CDR3 protein. The sample has about 180,000 distinct CDR3 sequences; 43% are singletons. Material: glioma tissue, nonneoplastic brain tissue, or PBMCs (not recorded which). All receptors come from a human donor with low-grade glioma or glioblastoma, undergoing nonglioma brain surgery, or in good health (not recorded which). CDR3s include the opening cysteine and the closing phenylalanine or tryptophan. The order of the fields is J gene, clone size, D gene, V gene, CDR3 protein, CDR3 DNA. A D gene is named only where the DNA matches it firmly. Clone size appears in some rows only: once, few, many, or a class for an expanded clone.

J gene: TRBJ2-7; clone size: few; D gene: .; V gene: TRBV29-1; CDR3 protein: CSARDNIYEQYF; CDR3 DNA: TGCAGCGCCAGGGACAACATCTACGAGCAGTACTTC
J gene: TRBJ2-4; clone size: few; D gene: .; V gene: TRBV7-8; CDR3 protein: CASSLRPLAKNIQYF; CDR3 DNA: TGTGCCAGCAGCTTGCGGCCCTTAGCCAAAAACATTCAGTACTTC
J gene: TRBJ2-7; clone size: few; D gene: .; V gene: TRBV12-3/TRBV12-4; CDR3 protein: CASSLGQYEQYF; CDR3 DNA: TGTGCCAGCAGTTTAGGGCAGTACGAGCAGTACTTC
J gene: TRBJ2-2; clone size: few; D gene: TRBD2; V gene: TRBV5-4; CDR3 protein: CASSLTSGGTGELFF; CDR3 DNA: TGTGCCAGCAGCTTGACTAGCGGGGGCACCGGGGAGCTGTTTTTT
J gene: TRBJ2-1; clone size: many; D gene: .; V gene: TRBV19; CDR3 protein: CASAIRGAVLDPNEQFF; CDR3 DNA: TGTGCCAGTGCAATTAGGGGGGCAGTCCTTGACCCTAACGAGCAGTTCTTC
J gene: TRBJ2-3; clone size: .; D gene: .; V gene: TRBV2; CDR3 protein: CASTPGLSTDTKYF; CDR3 DNA: TGTGCCAGTACTCCGGGACTCAGCACAGATACGAAGTATTTT
J gene: TRBJ1-2; clone size: .; D gene: .; V gene: TRBV12-3/TRBV12-4; CDR3 protein: CASGWTADLYGYTF; CDR3 DNA: TGTGCCAGCGGGTGGACAGCGGACCTCTATGGCTACACCTTC
J gene: TRBJ1-1; clone size: .; D gene: .; V gene: TRBV27; CDR3 protein: CARAPRRKEAEDFF; CDR3 DNA: TGTGCCAGGGCACCCAGGAGGAAGGAAGCTGAAGATTTCTTT
J gene: TRBJ2-1; clone size: .; D gene: .; V gene: TRBV20-1; CDR3 protein: CSARGPRGSRNEQFF; CDR3 DNA: TGCAGTGCTAGAGGGCCTAGAGGGAGTAGAAATGAGCAGTTCTTC
J gene: TRBJ2-7; clone size: .; D gene: .; V gene: TRBV20-1; CDR3 protein: CSARDFSSGNDEQYF; CDR3 DNA: TGCAGTGCTAGAGATTTCTCATCGGGGAACGACGAGCAGTACTTC
J gene: TRBJ1-5; clone size: .; D gene: TRBD1; V gene: TRBV2; CDR3 protein: CASSGVPGQAYSNQPQHF; CDR3 DNA: TGTGCCAGCAGTGGGGTTCCGGGACAGGCCTATAGCAATCAGCCCCAGCATTTT
J gene: TRBJ2-7; clone size: .; D gene: TRBD2; V gene: TRBV3-1; CDR3 protein: CASSQDGVAGVGHEQYF; CDR3 DNA: TGTGCCAGCAGCCAAGATGGGGTAGCGGGAGTAGGCCACGAGCAGTACTTC
J gene: TRBJ2-1; clone size: few; D gene: .; V gene: TRBV18; CDR3 protein: CASSRPTGDNEQFF; CDR3 DNA: TGTGCCAGCTCGCGTCCCACGGGGGACAATGAGCAGTTCTTC
J gene: TRBJ2-1; clone size: many; D gene: .; V gene: TRBV7-3; CDR3 protein: CASSFGPTNEQFF; CDR3 DNA: TGTGCCAGCAGCTTTGGACCGACCAATGAGCAGTTCTTC
J gene: TRBJ1-2; clone size: .; D gene: .; V gene: TRBV7-8; CDR3 protein: CASSLRLGVRGDGYTF; CDR3 DNA: TGTGCCAGCAGCCTGCGGCTGGGGGTCCGAGGAGATGGCTACACCTTC
J gene: TRBJ2-1; clone size: .; D gene: TRBD2; V gene: TRBV7-2; CDR3 protein: CASILGLAGGNEQFF; CDR3 DNA: TGTGCCAGCATCTTGGGACTAGCGGGAGGCAATGAGCAGTTCTTC
J gene: TRBJ2-7; clone size: many; D gene: TRBD2; V gene: TRBV27; CDR3 protein: CASSVLAGGWYEQYF; CDR3 DNA: TGTGCCAGCAGTGTTTTAGCGGGAGGGTGGTACGAGCAGTACTTC
J gene: TRBJ1-6; clone size: .; D gene: .; V gene: TRBV28; CDR3 protein: CASTPARGPIHF; CDR3 DNA: TGTGCCAGCACCCCCGCTCGGGGGCCCATCCACTTT